A single sample is the source of the 28 T cell receptor beta chains below, sequenced in a study of OX40 agonist ivuxolimab in advanced cancers. Using immunoSEQ multiplex PCR, the repertoire was profiled, and TCRdb retains in-frame clones only, with some absent. Among more than 45,000 clones listed, around 86% were seen once. Material: CD4+ or CD8+ T cells sorted from blood, obtained in a trial of the OX40 agonist ivuxolimab. These receptors came from an adult with an advanced solid tumor such as melanoma, head and neck, liver or kidney cancer.

This sequence joins TRBV4-1 and TRBJ1-4, with D uncertain. V lost 3 bases, J lost 0 bases, and 8 bases lay in between. The CDR3 is 15 amino acids. Per the germline V gene, CDR1 is MGHRA and CDR2 is YSYEKL. CDR3 protein: CASSQSRATNEKLFF. CDR3 DNA sequence: TGCGCCAGCAGCCAGTCCCGGGCAACTAATGAAAAACTGTTTTTT.

This clone was seen more than once but under ten times. This CDR3 reads CASSGAWLATLAKNIQYF. CDR3 nucleotide sequence: TGTGCCAGCAGCGGGGCGTGGCTCGCGACCTTAGCCAAAAACATTCAGTACTTC. The rearrangement joins TRBV11-3 to TRBJ2-4; D is possibly TRBD1 (5 bases). The CDR3 sequence is 18 residues long. The germline V gene has CDR1 SGHNT and CDR2 YENEEA. V was shortened by 5 bases and J by 0 bases, with 20 bases between the two germline ends.

J is TRBJ2-2 and V is TRBV9; D remains ambiguous. The V gene lost 0 bases and the J gene lost 6 bases, with 3 bases spanning the gap. CDR3 length: 12 amino acids. Germline V gene lookup returns CDR1 SGDLS and CDR2 YYNGEE. The DNA for the CDR3 is TGTGCCAGCAGCGTAGGATCCGGGGAGCTGTTTTTT. Its protein is CASSVGSGELFF.

This clone came up once. V usage is TRBV6-5 and J usage is TRBJ2-1, with D uncertain. V was clipped by 5 bases and J by 2 bases, with 13 bases between them. This CDR3 contains 15 residues. The germline V gene has CDR1 MNHEY and CDR2 SVGAGI. CDR3 nucleotide sequence: TGTGCCAGCAGTATTTCCCCCCGTCCCTACAATGAGCAGTTCTTC. Encoded protein: CASSISPRPYNEQFF.

V and J are TRBV28 and TRBJ2-7; 14 bases agree with TRBD2. V lost 6 bases, J lost 5 bases, and 6 bases stayed unmatched. CDR3 length: 15 residues. Germline values: CDR1 MDHEN, CDR2 SYDVKM. In DNA, the CDR3 is TGTGCCAGCAGCTCGGGACTAGCGGGAGTTGACGAGCAGTACTTC. It translates to CASSSGLAGVDEQYF.

This clone was found once. The chain joins TRBV14 to TRBJ1-1; perhaps TRBD1 as D (6 bases). Looked up from germline, CDR1 is SGHDN and CDR2 is FVKESK. The CDR3 sequence is 15 residues long. V gave up 2 bases and J gave up 4 bases, with 14 bases separating them. In nucleotides, the CDR3 is TGTGCCAGCAGCCAATTTGGTCGGGGGCCCACTGAAGCTTTCTTT. Translated, it gives CASSQFGRGPTEAFF.

The rearrangement joins TRBV5-6 to TRBJ1-4; D may be TRBD1 (5 bases). The V end lost 0 bases, the J end lost 0 bases, and 9 bases lay between the germline ends. CDR1 is SGHDT and CDR2 is YYEEEE in the germline V gene. The CDR3 is made up of 16 amino acids. In nucleotides, the CDR3 is TGTGCCAGCAGCTTGGCCAGGGTCTCAACTAATGAAAAACTGTTTTTT. The encoded protein is CASSLARVSTNEKLFF. Full variable domain (remainder filled in from reference TRBV5-6 and TRBJ1-4): DAGVTQSPTHLIKTRGQQVTLRCSPKSGHDTVSWYQQALGQGPQFIFQYYEEEERQRGNFPDRFSGHQFPNYSSELNVNALLLGDSALYLCASSLARVSTNEKLFFGSGTQLSVL.

The CDR3 sequence: CAWSVNSGHEQYF. CDR3 sequence (DNA): TGTGCCTGGAGTGTAAATTCGGGGCACGAGCAGTACTTC. This chain joins TRBV30 and TRBJ2-7; D might be TRBD1 or TRBD2, each matching 5 bases. CDR3 length: 13 amino acids. CDR1 and CDR2 (germline): GTSNPN, SVGIG (reference sequence). V lost 0 bases to trimming and J lost 5 bases, with 11 bases between them.

This clone appeared a few times. The gene calls are TRBV27 and TRBJ2-7; D remains ambiguous. V was clipped by 4 bases and J by 2 bases, with 3 bases between them. This CDR3 region has 11 residues. The V gene's germline CDR1 is MNHEY and CDR2 SMNVEV (reference sequence). Here the CDR3 DNA reads TGTGCCAGCAGTTCCACCTACGAGCAGTACTTC. Amino acid sequence: CASSSTYEQYF.

V is TRBV6-6 and J is TRBJ2-2, with TRBD2 identical over 12 bases. Trimming removed 6 bases from V and 2 bases from J; junction bases left unmatched: 4. CDR1 and CDR2 from the germline V gene are MNHNY and SVGAGI (reference sequence). CDR3 length: 16 amino acids. CDR3 residues: CASRNGLAGNTGELFF. CDR3 sequence (DNA): TGTGCCAGCAGAAACGGACTAGCGGGAAACACCGGGGAGCTGTTTTTT.

This clone was seen only once. CDR3 DNA: TGCGCCAGCAGCTTGGTCTCGATTAGCGGGGGAGACGAGCAGTACTTC. It is translated as CASSLVSISGGDEQYF. V is TRBV5-1 and J is TRBJ2-7; the match to TRBD2 covers 9 bases. V was pared by 0 bases and J by 5 bases, with 9 bases of the junction left unmatched. CDR3 length: 16 amino acids. Germline CDR1 and CDR2: SGHRS and YFSETQ. Drawing the rest from reference TRBV5-1 and TRBJ2-7, the complete variable domain is KAGVTQTPRYLIKTRGQQVTLSCSPISGHRSVSWYQQTPGQGLQFLFEYFSETQRNKGNFPGRFSGRQFSNSRSEMNVSTLELGDSALYLCASSLVSISGGDEQYFGPGTRLTVT.

The table lists this clone with a count of one. This chain joins TRBV6-1 and TRBJ1-4; D not certain. Trimming removed 7 bases from V and 9 bases from J, with 9 bases in between. The germline CDR1 and CDR2 sequences are MNHNS and SASEGT. This CDR3 spans 11 amino acids. The CDR3 protein is CASTAAKKLFF. CDR3 DNA: TGTGCCAGCACGGCAGCGAAAAAACTGTTTTTT.

The rearrangement joins TRBV2 to TRBJ2-5; D is possibly TRBD1 (6 bases). The germline V and J ends were trimmed by 1 base and 5 bases, with 11 bases remaining between them. Per the germline V gene, CDR1 is SNHLY and CDR2 is FYNNEI. There are 14 residues in the CDR3. As DNA, the CDR3 is TGTGCCAGCAGTGAAGTAGAAAGGGGGGAGACCCAGTACTTC. This encodes CASSEVERGETQYF.

The V and J genes are TRBV7-8 and TRBJ2-1, with 7 bases identical to TRBD2. V lost 4 bases and J lost 7; bases outside the gene matches: 10. This CDR3 has 15 residues. In germline, CDR1 is SGHVS, CDR2 FQNEAQ. In DNA, the CDR3 is TGTGCCAGCAGCTCTGGTCGGTCCGGGGGGAATGAGCAGTTCTTC. The encoded protein is CASSSGRSGGNEQFF.

Here the CDR3 DNA reads TGTGCCAGCAGGTGGGGACACGAGGTCTCCTACGAGCAGTACTTC. Protein product: CASRWGHEVSYEQYF. This rearrangement joins TRBV6-6 to TRBJ2-7; TRBD1 is a possible D gene (6 bases). CDR1 and CDR2 from the germline V gene are MNHNY and SVGAGI (reference sequence). The CDR3 runs to 15 residues. The V end was cut by 6 bases, the J end by 0 bases, with 15 bases between.

J is TRBJ2-7 and V is TRBV19; TRBD1 agrees at 8 bases. Germline values: CDR1 LNHDA, CDR2 SQIVND (reference sequence). The V gene end was trimmed by 6 bases and the J gene end by 2 bases; junction bases not matched to a gene: 9. The CDR3 sequence is 15 residues long. For the CDR3, the DNA is TGTGCCAGTAGAGCCGGGACAGGCAACGCCTACGAGCAGTACTTC. Translating gives CASRAGTGNAYEQYF.

This clone was detected only once. The rearrangement joins TRBV13 to TRBJ2-4; D might be TRBD2 (6 bases). Germline assignment: CDR1 PRHDT and CDR2 FYEKMQ (reference sequence). The CDR3 length is 14 residues. The V gene lost 5 bases and the J gene lost 2 bases, with 10 bases spanning the gap. The CDR3 is CASSDGTSKNIQYF. The CDR3 nucleotides are TGTGCCAGCAGCGACGGGACTTCCAAAAACATTCAGTACTTC.

J is TRBJ2-7 and V is TRBV6-5; D is unclear. The CDR3 has 11 residues. Looked up from germline, CDR1 is MNHEY and CDR2 is SVGAGI. V lost 5 bases, J lost 7 bases, and 9 bases lay in between. CDR3 amino acids: CASSPAVEQYF. The CDR3 nucleotides are TGTGCCAGCAGTCCCGCCGTAGAGCAGTACTTC.

This clone was picked up one time. The chain joins TRBV4-3 to TRBJ2-5, with a tentative D call TRBD2 (5 bases). V was shortened by 0 bases and J by 9 bases, with 11 bases between the two germline ends. This CDR3 is 13 amino acids long. Germline V lookup: CDR1 LGHNA, CDR2 YSLEER. CDR3 sequence (DNA): TGCGCCAGCAGCCAAGATCCGGGATGGTCCCAGTACTTC. This translates into CASSQDPGWSQYF.

This rearrangement joins TRBV4-2 to TRBJ1-5, with 7 bases matching TRBD1. Trimming at V came to 5 bases and at J to 4 bases, leaving 8 bases not matched to a gene. The CDR3 loop spans 15 amino acids. Germline V gene sequence: CDR1 LGHNA, CDR2 YNFKEQ. CDR3 DNA sequence: TGTGCCAGCAGCTTGGAAGGGGGCCGAAATCAGCCCCAGCATTTT. Its protein product is CASSLEGGRNQPQHF.

A few counts support this clone. The chain employs TRBV7-9 and TRBJ1-2; perhaps TRBD1 as D (6 bases). Trimming cost V 1 base and J 7 bases, with 10 bases left between them. Germline V gene lookup returns CDR1 SEHNR and CDR2 FQNEAQ (reference sequence). There are 13 residues in the CDR3. The CDR3 protein is CASSLEGGGGYTF. CDR3 nucleotides: TGTGCCAGCAGCTTAGAAGGAGGGGGTGGCTACACCTTC.

The V and J genes are TRBV4-1 and TRBJ1-5; D is possibly TRBD1 (6 bases). Trimming pared 4 bases from V and 0 bases from J, leaving 13 bases between. The length of the CDR3 is 16 residues. CDR1 and CDR2 (germline): MGHRA, YSYEKL. The chain's CDR3 is CASSPRTDYSNQPQHF. As DNA, the CDR3 is TGCGCCAGCAGCCCTAGGACAGACTATAGCAATCAGCCCCAGCATTTT.

The chain combines TRBV9 with TRBJ2-5, with 10 bases fitting TRBD2. CDR1 is SGDLS and CDR2 is YYNGEE in the germline V gene. The CDR3 has 15 amino acids. With V trimmed by 2 bases and J by 5 bases, 6 bases remained unmatched. In nucleotides, the CDR3 is TGTGCCAGCAGCGTGGCTAGCGGGAGTGGGGAGACCCAGTACTTC. Translated, it gives CASSVASGSGETQYF.

V gene TRBV7-2 combines with J gene TRBJ2-7, with D hard to call. Trimming shortened V by 5 bases and J by 4 bases, and 12 bases separated the two germline ends. This CDR3 spans 13 amino acids. Germline V gene sequence: CDR1 SGHTA, CDR2 FQGNSA. The CDR3 loop is CASSGGFVYEQYF. CDR3 in DNA: TGTGCCAGCAGCGGCGGTTTTGTTTACGAGCAGTACTTC.

This clone was seen a few times. This chain links TRBV21-1 with TRBJ2-1; no DNA check was done on the table's D call, TRBD1. TRBV21-1 is classified as a pseudogene. The CDR3 spans 16 residues. Written as DNA, the CDR3 is TGTGCCAGCAGCAAAGCAAGGACAAAGGAATACAATGAGCAGTTCTTC. It yields the protein CASSKARTKEYNEQFF.

The chain uses TRBV15 and TRBJ2-6, with D possibly being TRBD1 (6 bases). From germline, CDR1 is LNHNV and CDR2 YYDKDF (reference sequence). V was shortened by 1 base and J by 1 base, with 14 bases between the two germline ends. This CDR3 has 18 residues. This CDR3 reads CATSRATGTGSGANVLTF. In nucleotides, the CDR3 is TGTGCCACCAGCAGAGCCACAGGGACGGGGTCTGGGGCCAACGTCCTGACTTTC.

This clone was detected only a few times. The CDR3 is CASSILYMNTEAFF. The CDR3 region has the DNA TGTGCCAGTAGTATACTGTATATGAACACTGAAGCTTTCTTT. The chain carries TRBV19 and TRBJ1-1; the D is unclear. The V and J ends lost 2 bases and 0 bases respectively, with 7 bases between them. The CDR3 is 14 amino acids. Germline CDR1 and CDR2: LNHDA and SQIVND (reference sequence).

V gene TRBV4-1 combines with J gene TRBJ2-3; TRBD1 is a possible D gene (6 bases). This CDR3 is built from 14 residues. Trimming removed 0 bases at V and 3 bases at J, with 7 bases between. The germline V gene encodes CDR1 MGHRA and CDR2 YSYEKL. CDR3 coding DNA: TGCGCCAGCAGCCAAGATACAGGGACAGATACGCAGTATTTT. It encodes CASSQDTGTDTQYF.